This T cell receptor (beta chain) was recovered during a study of blood T cell repertoires in COVID-19. As originally analysed: Estimation of nucleated cell counts relied on the amplification of reference gene primers. The repertoire was sequenced with immunoSEQ multiplex PCR; TCRdb's copy has only in-frame clones and lacks some. V, J and clone size were drawn from that table, and D and trimming were deduced from the DNA. The repertoire has roughly 220,000 clones, around 84% of them found once; the top ten carry 3.5% to 4.5%. Trimming removed 10 bases from V and 2 bases from J, with 17 bases in between. Germline V gene sequence: CDR1 ENHRY, CDR2 SYGVKD. This CDR3 spans 14 amino acids.

What was sequenced was PBMCs or T cells enriched from blood (not recorded which). The rearrangement uses TRBV10-3 and TRBJ2-5; D is possibly TRBD1 (7 bases). This clonotype originated in a man aged 25-45 years with acute COVID-19. CDR3 in DNA: TGTGCCACAGGCAGGGCGGGACAGCAAGAGACCCAGTACTTC. Amino acids: CATGRAGQQETQYF.